This TCR beta chain was captured by sequencing in a study of T cells in Graves' hyperthyroidism and ophthalmopathy. Amplification targeted TCR beta CDR3 regions from RNA transcripts. The TCR CDR3 first-round RT-PCR relied on the HTBI primer set. MiXCR, applied by TCRdb to the multiplex PCR reads, yields one record per CDR3 protein. This sample has about 560,000 distinct CDR3 sequences; around 15% occur once, and the top ten carry more than 11%. Germline V gene sequence: CDR1 MDHEN, CDR2 SYDVKM. The CDR3 consists of 13 residues. J lost 3 bases, V lost 10 bases, and 5 bases had no gene match. The sample holds many counts of this clonotype. Pregnant or lactating patients were excluded, as were those with uncontrolled infection or other autoimmune disease.

The source is a woman between 35 and 50 years old with Graves' hyperthyroidism. This chain connects TRBV28 to TRBJ2-2; 7 nucleotides agree with TRBD1. Sequencing was done on a sample of blood. The CDR3 sequence is CATFDRDTGELFF. For the CDR3, the DNA is TGTGCCACCTTTGACAGGGACACCGGGGAGCTGTTTTTT.